This T cell receptor (beta chain) is from a study of shared clonotypes between healthy human individuals. Study-level information: CD4 naive and CD4 memory each took three plates per donor, while CD8 naive took two and CD8 memory one.

The run depth of the assay was deep. The data were produced by immunoSEQ multiplex PCR, yet TCRdb's version contains in-frame clones alone and is incomplete. The table records 600,000 or so clones, roughly 98% of them present only once. General study points: Sharing across four donors was highest in naive CD4 (around 5%) and lowest in memory CD8 (around 0.4%).

Naive CD8 cells, CD45RO-negative and positively selected for CCR7, excluded terminally differentiated effector memory CD45RA+ cells. Turning to this clone: Antigen unknown.

This TCR was sampled from a man aged 25 to 45 in good health. The material sequenced was naive CD8+ T cells sorted from blood.

In DNA form, the CDR3 reads TGCGCCAGCAGCTTGGGGACAGGGGGTTCCTACGAGCAGTACTTC. Translation gives CASSLGTGGSYEQYF. The chain joins TRBV5-1 to TRBJ2-7, with TRBD1 matching over 10 bases. CDR1 SGHRS and CDR2 YFSETQ come from the germline V gene. The CDR3 covers 15 residues. The ends lost 0 bases at V and 1 base at J; junction bases unmatched: 1.